This is a list of T cell receptor beta chains from one sample in a study of vaccination and CD4 T cells after COVID-19. TCRdb reprocessed the PCR reads with MiXCR, giving one entry per CDR3 protein. The table includes 4,700 or so distinct CDR3 sequences, roughly a fifth detected once. What these receptors recognize is not known. The sample was CD4+ T cells from blood, cultured in vitro. The receptors were sampled from a human donor who had recovered from COVID-19. Each CDR3 is given with its conserved first and last residue. Each record gives: J gene, clone size, V gene, D gene, CDR3 DNA, CDR3 protein. A D gene is named only where the DNA matches it firmly. Clone size is stated in some rows and not others, as once, few, many or a class when expanded.

TRBJ1-2 | . | TRBV10-3 | . | TGTGCCATCAGTGGTTCGGGGGCCTATGGCTACACCTTC | CAISGSGAYGYTF
TRBJ1-2 | medium-sized | TRBV6-1 | . | TGTGCCAGCAGCTGGGACGGGATGTGGTATGGCTACACCTTC | CASSWDGMWYGYTF
TRBJ1-6 | medium-sized | TRBV6-1 | TRBD1 | TGTGCCAGCAGCTCCGGGACAGGGTCCTATAATTCACCCCTCCACTTT | CASSSGTGSYNSPLHF
TRBJ2-2 | . | TRBV12-3/TRBV12-4 | . | TGTGCCAGCAGTTTAGCCCTGGAAAGGAAGGAGCTGTTTTTT | CASSLALERKELFF
TRBJ1-2 | . | TRBV30 | . | TGTGCCTGGAGTCGCCAACTGGGTGGCTACACCTTC | CAWSRQLGGYTF
TRBJ2-1 | . | TRBV7-2 | TRBD2 | TGTGCCAGCAGTTCGCGCTGGACTAGCGGGTACAATGAGCAGTTCTTC | CASSSRWTSGYNEQFF
TRBJ1-6 | medium-sized | TRBV11-2 | . | TGTGCCAGCAGCTTAGTTCGAGCACCCCTCCACTTT | CASSLVRAPLHF
TRBJ2-3 | . | TRBV20-1 | . | TGCAGTGCCGAGACAGGCCTATCCACAGATACGCAGTATTTT | CSAETGLSTDTQYF
TRBJ2-1 | few | TRBV6-1 | . | TGTGCCAGCAGACGCGGGGACAATGAGCAGTTCTTC | CASRRGDNEQFF
TRBJ1-5 | . | TRBV6-5 | . | TGTGCCAGCAGTTTCCGGACGGGTGAAGGGCCCCAGCATTTT | CASSFRTGEGPQHF
TRBJ1-2 | . | TRBV5-4 | . | TGTGCCAGCAGCCCCGACAGCAACTATGGCTACACCTTC | CASSPDSNYGYTF
TRBJ2-3 | . | TRBV5-1 | TRBD2 | TGCGCCAGCAGCCCTCCCGGGACTAGCAGTACGCAGTATTTT | CASSPPGTSSTQYF
TRBJ1-2 | few | TRBV7-6 | TRBD1 | TGTGCCAGCAGCCCGGGAGGACAGGGGGGGAACTATGGCTACACCTTC | CASSPGGQGGNYGYTF
TRBJ1-2 | few | TRBV10-3 | TRBD1 | TGTGCCATCAGTGCCCTCGACAGGGGAAATGGCTACACCTTC | CAISALDRGNGYTF
TRBJ1-2 | . | TRBV18 | . | TGTGCCAGCTCGTTACCGGGGGGTGGCTACACCTTC | CASSLPGGGYTF
TRBJ1-1 | . | TRBV9 | . | TGTGCCAGCAGCCCCACCGAAAGGCGGGCGGCCACTGAAGCTTTCTTT | CASSPTERRAATEAFF
TRBJ1-1 | few | TRBV20-1 | . | TGCAGTGCTAGAGGATGGCAGTTCAGAAGCGAGACTGAAGCTTTCTTT | CSARGWQFRSETEAFF
TRBJ2-7 | . | TRBV5-1 | . | TGCGCCAGCAGCTTAATGGGAGATTACGAGCAGTACTTC | CASSLMGDYEQYF
TRBJ1-1 | . | TRBV5-6 | . | TGTGCCAGCAGTTTCACAGGGCTCCGTGAAGCTTTCTTT | CASSFTGLREAFF
TRBJ1-1 | hyperexpanded | TRBV12-3/TRBV12-4 | . | TGTGCCAGCAGCTTAGGGGGGCGATTTGAAGCTTTCTTT | CASSLGGRFEAFF
TRBJ1-2 | . | TRBV30 | TRBD1 | TGTGCCTGGAGTGTACCCGATAGGGGGCGAGTGGGCTACACCTTC | CAWSVPDRGRVGYTF
TRBJ2-1 | . | TRBV27 | . | TGTGCCAGCAGTTTATCTGTTGGGACACTATACAATGAGCAGTTCTTC | CASSLSVGTLYNEQFF
TRBJ1-2 | large | TRBV2 | TRBD1 | TGTGCCAGCAGCGCCGACAGGGGGCGTCATGGCTACACCTTC | CASSADRGRHGYTF
TRBJ1-1 | medium-sized | TRBV30 | . | TGTGCCTGGAGTCAACAGAGCGAAGCTTTCTTT | CAWSQQSEAFF
TRBJ2-4 | medium-sized | TRBV11-2 | TRBD2 | TGTGCCAGCAGCACAACCGGACTAGCGGAAAACATTCAGTACTTC | CASSTTGLAENIQYF
TRBJ1-2 | once | TRBV4-2 | TRBD1 | TGTGCCAGCAGCCAAGTAGGAGAAGGTTCAGGGGGCAGGGGCTACACCTTC | CASSQVGEGSGGRGYTF
TRBJ1-2 | . | TRBV7-9 | . | TGTGCCAGCAGCGAACTCCCGGATTCGGGCGGCTACACCTTC | CASSELPDSGGYTF
TRBJ2-4 | few | TRBV20-1 | TRBD2 | TGCAGTAGCGGGGGGGCTTTTGGCATTCAGTACTTC | CSSGGAFGIQYF
TRBJ2-7 | . | TRBV4-2 | TRBD1 | TGTGCCAGCAGCCAGGACAGGGCGTCCTACGAGCAGTACTTC | CASSQDRASYEQYF
TRBJ2-2 | medium-sized | TRBV25-1 | . | TGTGCCAGCAGTGAATACGGCAGCTACACCGGGGAGCTGTTTTTT | CASSEYGSYTGELFF
TRBJ2-1 | . | TRBV5-1 | . | TGCGCCAGCAGGATCGAACAGGATAGTGAGCAGTTCTTC | CASRIEQDSEQFF
TRBJ1-6 | large | TRBV20-1 | . | TGCAGTGCCAACTATAATCTTCCCGCAAGTAATTCACCCCTCCACTTT | CSANYNLPASNSPLHF
TRBJ2-7 | few | TRBV6-2/TRBV6-3 | TRBD2 | TGTGCCACCAGACTAGCGGGGGGCTTATACGAGCAGTACTTC | CATRLAGGLYEQYF
TRBJ1-2 | . | TRBV20-1 | . | TGCAGTGCTAGAGCACCCGAACTTGACCGACGACTCCGCTATGGCTACACCTTC | CSARAPELDRRLRYGYTF
TRBJ2-5 | few | TRBV6-1 | . | TGTGCCAGCAGTCCGCAAGGGACACTTCAAGAGACCCAGTACTTC | CASSPQGTLQETQYF
TRBJ2-3 | . | TRBV20-1 | . | TGCAGTGCTAGAGAGGTTTCCGAACAAAGACCTTACACAGATACGCAGTATTTT | CSAREVSEQRPYTDTQYF
TRBJ2-1 | few | TRBV20-1 | TRBD2 | TGCAGTGCCCAAACTAGCGGGGGGGCAAATCACAATGAGCAGTTCTTC | CSAQTSGGANHNEQFF
TRBJ2-1 | . | TRBV12-3/TRBV12-4 | . | TGTGCCAGCACGTGGGGGAACTCCTACAATGAGCAGTTCTTC | CASTWGNSYNEQFF
TRBJ2-1 | medium-sized | TRBV2 | . | TGTGCCAGCAAGGGCAGGACTTACAATGAGCAGTTCTTC | CASKGRTYNEQFF
TRBJ2-7 | few | TRBV6-2/TRBV6-3 | . | TGTGCCAGCACACGACAGGGAGGCGTCCACGAGCAGTACTTC | CASTRQGGVHEQYF
TRBJ2-5 | . | TRBV3-1 | . | TGTGCCAGCAGCCAAGATGTAGGCCAAGAGACCCAGTACTTC | CASSQDVGQETQYF
TRBJ1-2 | few | TRBV2 | . | TGTGCCAGCAGGCCGGCCAGGGTTAATGGCTACACCTTC | CASRPARVNGYTF
TRBJ1-1 | medium-sized | TRBV11-3 | . | TGTGCCAGCAGCTTAGAACAGTCCACTGAAGCTTTCTTT | CASSLEQSTEAFF
TRBJ1-1 | medium-sized | TRBV12-3/TRBV12-4 | . | TGTGCCAGCAGTTTACTCTCGAACACTGAAGCTTTCTTT | CASSLLSNTEAFF
TRBJ2-1 | . | TRBV11-2 | TRBD2 | TGTGCCAGCAGCAAAAGCGGGGCAGACTACAATGAGCAGTTCTTC | CASSKSGADYNEQFF
TRBJ1-2 | . | TRBV19 | . | TGTGCCAGTAGTATAGATCTGACACCTCTGGGCCTTAACTATGGCTACACCTTC | CASSIDLTPLGLNYGYTF
TRBJ2-7 | . | TRBV11-2 | TRBD2 | TGTGCCAGCAGCCCCGGGACTACCTTCCGGGACGAGCAGTACTTC | CASSPGTTFRDEQYF
TRBJ2-2 | . | TRBV6-1 | TRBD1 | TGTGCCAGCAGTCGCGGGACAGGGACTCCCACCGCCGGGGAGCTGTTTTTT | CASSRGTGTPTAGELFF
TRBJ1-5 | few | TRBV6-1 | . | TGTGCCAGCAGTGAATCGGGGGTCCGGCAGCCCCAGCATTTT | CASSESGVRQPQHF
TRBJ1-1 | few | TRBV6-1 | . | TGTGCCAGCAGCAATTTGAACACTGAAGCTTTCTTT | CASSNLNTEAFF
TRBJ1-1 | large | TRBV19 | . | TGTGCCAGTAGCAGAGGGACGCCTAACACTGAAGCTTTCTTT | CASSRGTPNTEAFF